These 5 T cell receptor beta chains share one sample of origin, sequenced in a study of blood T cell repertoires in COVID-19. Only in-frame clones appear in the TCRdb table, and some are missing; sequencing was by immunoSEQ multiplex PCR. The sample holds a few hundred thousand clones; roughly 86% are singletons and the top ten take under 1.2%. The sample consisted of peripheral blood. These TCRs come from a human donor with acute or convalescent COVID-19. The donor label of this sample is uncertain.

The V and J genes are TRBV2 and TRBJ1-3, with a possible D match to TRBD1 (6 bases). The CDR3 totals 15 residues. V lost 5 bases and J 7 bases, leaving 18 bases between the germline ends. The germline V gene has CDR1 SNHLY and CDR2 FYNNEI. The CDR3 here is CASSSQGLHGNTIYF. In DNA form, the CDR3 reads TGTGCCAGCAGTTCACAGGGCCTACATGGGAACACCATATATTTT.

This clone appeared a few times. V gene TRBV18 combines with J gene TRBJ1-1; 8 positions agree with TRBD1. Unmatched junction bases numbered 3, after V lost 5 bases and J lost 7 bases. This CDR3 is 12 amino acids long. Per the germline V gene, CDR1 is KGHSH and CDR2 is LQKENI. CDR3 loop: CASSDRGLEAFF. The CDR3, as DNA: TGTGCCAGCTCAGACAGGGGCCTTGAAGCTTTCTTT.

The rearrangement joins TRBV19 to TRBJ2-2; 7 bases fit TRBD2. CDR1 LNHDA and CDR2 SQIVND come from the germline V gene (reference sequence). The CDR3 has 13 amino acids. Trimming at V came to 6 bases and at J to 6 bases, leaving 4 bases not matched to a gene. For the CDR3, the DNA is TGTGCCAGTAGGCGAAGCGGGGCCGGGGAGCTGTTTTTT. It specifies CASRRSGAGELFF.

The V gene is TRBV2, the J gene TRBJ1-5, with TRBD1 identical over 8 bases. Per germline, CDR1 SNHLY and CDR2 FYNNEI. The V segment lost 2 bases and the J segment 7 bases; nucleotides outside the gene matches: 10. The CDR3 loop spans 16 amino acids. The CDR3 reads CASSEWSGQGIQPQHF. CDR3 coding DNA: TGTGCCAGCAGTGAATGGTCCGGACAGGGCATCCAGCCCCAGCATTTT.

The V call is TRBV3-1 (or the pseudogene TRBV3-2), the J call TRBJ1-2; D may be TRBD1 (5 bases). Germline V gene data show CDR1 as LGHDT and CDR2 as YNNKEL (reference sequence). V gave up 3 bases and J gave up 3 bases, with 8 bases separating them. The length of the CDR3 is 13 residues. This CDR3 is CASSQGLYYGYTF. CDR3 nucleotide sequence: TGTGCCAGCAGCCAGGGACTCTACTATGGCTACACCTTC.